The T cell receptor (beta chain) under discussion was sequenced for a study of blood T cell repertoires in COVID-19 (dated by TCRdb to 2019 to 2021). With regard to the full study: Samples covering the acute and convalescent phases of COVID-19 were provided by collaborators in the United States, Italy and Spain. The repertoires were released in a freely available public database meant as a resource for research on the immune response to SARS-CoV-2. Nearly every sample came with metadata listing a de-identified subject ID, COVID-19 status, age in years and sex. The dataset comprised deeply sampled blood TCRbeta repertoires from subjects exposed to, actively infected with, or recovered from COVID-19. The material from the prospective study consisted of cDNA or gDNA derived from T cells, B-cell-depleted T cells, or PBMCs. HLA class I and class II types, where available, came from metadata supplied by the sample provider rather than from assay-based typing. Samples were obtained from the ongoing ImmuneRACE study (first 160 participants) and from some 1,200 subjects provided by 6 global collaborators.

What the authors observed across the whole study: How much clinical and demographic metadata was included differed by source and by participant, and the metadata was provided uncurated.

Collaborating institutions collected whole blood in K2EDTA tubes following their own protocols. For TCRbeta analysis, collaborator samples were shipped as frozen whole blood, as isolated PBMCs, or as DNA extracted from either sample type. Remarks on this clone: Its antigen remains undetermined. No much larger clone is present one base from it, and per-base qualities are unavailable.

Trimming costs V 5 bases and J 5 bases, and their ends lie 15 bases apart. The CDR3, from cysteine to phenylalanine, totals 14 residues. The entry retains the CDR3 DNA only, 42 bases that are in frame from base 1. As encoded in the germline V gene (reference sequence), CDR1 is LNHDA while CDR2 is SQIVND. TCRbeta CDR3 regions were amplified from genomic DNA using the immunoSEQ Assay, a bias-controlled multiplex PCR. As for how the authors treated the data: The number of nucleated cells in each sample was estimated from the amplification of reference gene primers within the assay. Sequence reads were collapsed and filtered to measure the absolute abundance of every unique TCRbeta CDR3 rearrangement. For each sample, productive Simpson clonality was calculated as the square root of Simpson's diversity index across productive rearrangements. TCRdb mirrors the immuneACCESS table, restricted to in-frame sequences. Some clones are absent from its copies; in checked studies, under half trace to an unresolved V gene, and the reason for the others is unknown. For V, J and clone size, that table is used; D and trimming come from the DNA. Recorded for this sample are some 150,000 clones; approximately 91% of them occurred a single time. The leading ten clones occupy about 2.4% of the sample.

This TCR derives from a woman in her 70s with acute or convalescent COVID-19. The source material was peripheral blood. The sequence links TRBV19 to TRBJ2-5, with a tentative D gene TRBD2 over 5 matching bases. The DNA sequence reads TGTGCCAGTAGTGGTGGAGGATTGGCGGAGACCCAGTACTTC. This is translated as CASSGGGLAETQYF.